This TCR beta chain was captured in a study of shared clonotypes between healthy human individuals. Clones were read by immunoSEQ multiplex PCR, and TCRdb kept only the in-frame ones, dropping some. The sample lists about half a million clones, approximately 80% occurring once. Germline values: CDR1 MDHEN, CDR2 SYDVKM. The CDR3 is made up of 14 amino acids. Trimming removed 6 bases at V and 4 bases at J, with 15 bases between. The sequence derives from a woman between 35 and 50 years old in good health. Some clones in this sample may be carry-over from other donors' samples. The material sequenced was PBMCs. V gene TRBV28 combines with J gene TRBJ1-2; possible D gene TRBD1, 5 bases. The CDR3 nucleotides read TGTGCCAGCAGAACTCCGGGGCCCGTCTATGGCTACACCTTC. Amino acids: CASRTPGPVYGYTF.